This T cell receptor beta chain came from a study of HIV-infected patients and healthy controls. MiXCR, applied by TCRdb to the 5' RACE reads, yields one record per CDR3 protein. Found here are 15,000 to 20,000 distinct CDR3 sequences, 16% of them singletons; the top ten hold around 24%. This clonotype was seen a handful of times. The receptor's source is a human donor in good health. Sequencing used CD8+ T cells from blood.

CDR3 nucleotide sequence: TGTGCCAGCAGTCAGGGGAGCCCTGAAGCTTTCTTT. This translates into CASSQGSPEAFF. The chain links TRBV28 to TRBJ1-1; TRBD1 is a possible D gene (6 bases). The germline V gene encodes CDR1 MDHEN and CDR2 SYDVKM. This CDR3 has 12 amino acids. V lost 5 bases, J lost 6 bases, and 10 bases lay in between.